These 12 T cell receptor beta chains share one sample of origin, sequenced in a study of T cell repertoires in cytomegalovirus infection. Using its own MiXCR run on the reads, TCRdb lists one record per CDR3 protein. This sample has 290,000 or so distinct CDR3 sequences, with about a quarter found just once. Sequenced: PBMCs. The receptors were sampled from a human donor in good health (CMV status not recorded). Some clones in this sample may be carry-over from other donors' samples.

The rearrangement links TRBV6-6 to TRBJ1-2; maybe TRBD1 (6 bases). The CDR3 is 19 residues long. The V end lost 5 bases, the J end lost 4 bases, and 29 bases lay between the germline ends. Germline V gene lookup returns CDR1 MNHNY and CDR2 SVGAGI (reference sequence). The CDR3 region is CASSHPQRNRARGGYGYTF. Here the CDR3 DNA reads TGTGCCAGCAGTCACCCTCAGCGGAACAGGGCGCGGGGAGGCTATGGCTACACCTTC.

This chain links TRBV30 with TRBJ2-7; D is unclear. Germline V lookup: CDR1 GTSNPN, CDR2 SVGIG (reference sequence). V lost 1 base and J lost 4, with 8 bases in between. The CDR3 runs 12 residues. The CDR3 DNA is TGTGCCTGGAGTGCAATGATTTACGAGCAGTACTTC. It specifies CAWSAMIYEQYF.

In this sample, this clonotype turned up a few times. CDR3 protein: CASSPLKFGPGKLFF. The DNA of the CDR3 is TGTGCCAGCAGTCCCCTTAAGTTTGGGCCAGGGAAACTGTTTTTT. The rearrangement links TRBV6-5 to TRBJ1-4, with D perhaps TRBD1 (5 bases). Germline V gene sequence: CDR1 MNHEY, CDR2 SVGAGI. V shed 5 bases and J shed 11 bases, with 21 bases lying between them. The CDR3 spans 15 residues.

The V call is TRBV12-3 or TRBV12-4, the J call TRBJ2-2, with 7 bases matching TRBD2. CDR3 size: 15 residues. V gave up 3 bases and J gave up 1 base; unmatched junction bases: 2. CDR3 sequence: CASSLWEGNTGELFF. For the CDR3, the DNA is TGTGCCAGCAGTTTGTGGGAGGGGAACACCGGGGAGCTGTTTTTT.

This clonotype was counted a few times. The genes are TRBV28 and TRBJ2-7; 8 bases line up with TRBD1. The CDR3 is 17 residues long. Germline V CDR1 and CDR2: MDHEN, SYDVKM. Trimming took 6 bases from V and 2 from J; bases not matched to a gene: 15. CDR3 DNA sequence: TGTGCCAGCAGCCCTTGGGGGCGGACAGGGAAAGCCTACGAGCAGTACTTC. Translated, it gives CASSPWGRTGKAYEQYF.

This CDR3 reads CASSLRTGGDQETQYF. The CDR3 coding sequence is TGTGCCAGCAGCCTTCGGACAGGGGGAGACCAAGAGACCCAGTACTTC. The chain uses TRBV5-4 and TRBJ2-5; 10 bases are a match to TRBD1. CDR1 and CDR2 (germline): SGHNT, YYREEE (reference sequence). CDR3 size: 16 residues. Losses at the gene ends were 4 bases for V and 0 bases for J; bases not matched to a gene: 6.

CDR3 in DNA: TGTGCCACCGGGAGGCCCCAGCATTTT. Protein product: CATGRPQHF. The genes are TRBV28 and TRBJ1-5, with D hard to call. This CDR3 is built from 9 residues. V lost 10 bases and J lost 9, with 7 bases in between. Germline V lookup: CDR1 MDHEN, CDR2 SYDVKM. Together with reference TRBV28 and TRBJ1-5, the CDR3 gives the full variable domain: DVKVTQSSRYLVKRTGEKVFLECVQDMDHENMFWYRQDPGLGLRLIYFSYDVKMKEKGDIPEGYSVSREKKERFSLILESASTNQTSMYLCATGRPQHFGDGTRLSIL.

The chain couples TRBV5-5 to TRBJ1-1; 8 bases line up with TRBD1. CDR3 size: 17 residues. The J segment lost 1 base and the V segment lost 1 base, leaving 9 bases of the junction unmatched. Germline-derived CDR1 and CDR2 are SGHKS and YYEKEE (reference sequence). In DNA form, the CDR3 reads TGTGCCAGCAGCTTGAATCTGGACAGGGATTCGAACACTGAAGCTTTCTTT. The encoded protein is CASSLNLDRDSNTEAFF.

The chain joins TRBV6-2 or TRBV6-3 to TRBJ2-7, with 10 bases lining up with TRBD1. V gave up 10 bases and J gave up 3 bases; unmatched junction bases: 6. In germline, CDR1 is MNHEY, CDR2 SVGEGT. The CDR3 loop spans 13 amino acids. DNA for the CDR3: TGTGCCACCCTAAGGACAGGGGGCTACGAGCAGTACTTC. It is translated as CATLRTGGYEQYF.

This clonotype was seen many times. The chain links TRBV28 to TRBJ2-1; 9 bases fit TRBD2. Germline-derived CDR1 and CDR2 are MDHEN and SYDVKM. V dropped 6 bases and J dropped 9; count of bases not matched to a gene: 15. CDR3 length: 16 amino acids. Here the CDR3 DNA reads TGTGCCAGCAGGCCATCGGTTGGTAGCGGGAGTGGTGAGCAGTTCTTC. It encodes CASRPSVGSGSGEQFF.

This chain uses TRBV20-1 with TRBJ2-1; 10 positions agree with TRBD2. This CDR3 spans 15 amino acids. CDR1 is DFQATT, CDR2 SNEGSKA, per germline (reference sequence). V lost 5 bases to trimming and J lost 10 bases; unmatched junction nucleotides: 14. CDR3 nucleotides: TGCAGTGCTCACCCCGGAGCGGGAGGGCCCCGGGAGCAGTTCTTC. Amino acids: CSAHPGAGGPREQFF.

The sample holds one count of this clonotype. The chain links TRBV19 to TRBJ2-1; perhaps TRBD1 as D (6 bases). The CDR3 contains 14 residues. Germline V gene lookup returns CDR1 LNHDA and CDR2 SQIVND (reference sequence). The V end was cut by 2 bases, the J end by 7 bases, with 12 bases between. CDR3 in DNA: TGTGCCAGTAGTATAAAACAGGGTAGGAATGAGCAGTTCTTC. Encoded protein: CASSIKQGRNEQFF.